Each of the 23 T cell receptor beta chains below was sequenced from the same sample in a study of technical replicates of blood from a handful of donors. Clones were read by immunoSEQ multiplex PCR, and TCRdb kept only the in-frame ones, dropping some. The sample contains some 80,000 clones, about 96% of which appear only once. Sequencing was carried out using T cells isolated from PBMCs. Every receptor here comes from a human donor in good health.

V gene TRBV10-3 combines with J gene TRBJ2-7, with a weak D call TRBD1 (6 bases). Per germline, CDR1 ENHRY and CDR2 SYGVKD. The CDR3 sequence is 13 residues long. Trimming took 2 bases from V and 3 from J, leaving 8 bases between them. As DNA, the CDR3 is TGTGCCATCAGTGAGGGACAGTTCTACGAGCAGTACTTC. Protein sequence: CAISEGQFYEQYF.

This rearrangement joins TRBV25-1 to TRBJ2-2; D perhaps matches TRBD1 (5 bases). Per germline, CDR1 MGHDK and CDR2 SYGVNS. The ends were cut back, 2 bases at V and 4 bases at J, with 14 bases in the middle. This CDR3 is built from 16 residues. The CDR3 DNA reads as TGTGCCAGCAGTGAAACCCCAAGGGGCGGCACCGGGGAGCTGTTTTTT. Protein: CASSETPRGGTGELFF.

The chain carries TRBV6-1 and TRBJ1-2; 9 bases agree with TRBD1. CDR1 is MNHNS and CDR2 is SASEGT in the germline V gene. The V gene end was trimmed by 4 bases and the J gene end by 5 bases; junction bases not matched to a gene: 8. The CDR3 runs 15 residues. The CDR3 protein is CASSGDRGNWYGYTF. DNA for the CDR3: TGTGCCAGCAGTGGCGACAGGGGGAACTGGTATGGCTACACCTTC.

This clone was seen more than once but under ten times. This chain joins TRBV18 and TRBJ1-5; 7 nucleotides agree with TRBD1. CDR3 length equals 17 residues. Trimming cost V 2 bases and J 3 bases; bases outside gene matches: 10. Germline V gene data show CDR1 as KGHSH and CDR2 as LQKENI. The CDR3 sequence: CASSPSYGGTDNQPQHF. For the CDR3, the DNA is TGTGCCAGCTCACCATCCTATGGCGGGACAGACAATCAGCCCCAGCATTTT.

The gene calls are TRBV6-1 and TRBJ1-1; D gene unclear. Germline loops: CDR1 MNHNS, CDR2 SASEGT. Trimming took off 2 bases at V and 5 bases at J, with 6 bases between the two ends. This CDR3 spans 12 amino acids. CDR3 DNA: TGTGCCAGCAGTGAATTAATGACTGAAGCTTTCTTT. Its protein product is CASSELMTEAFF.

The genes are TRBV19 and TRBJ2-5; 9 nucleotides agree with TRBD1. The CDR3 has 16 residues. Germline CDR1 and CDR2: LNHDA and SQIVND (reference sequence). Trimming took 4 bases from V and 1 from J; bases not matched to a gene: 7. CDR3 amino acids: CASSTGTGYTQETQYF. The CDR3 region has the DNA TGTGCCAGTAGTACCGGGACAGGGTATACCCAAGAGACCCAGTACTTC.

This sequence joins TRBV5-4 and TRBJ2-5; 7 bases are a match to TRBD2. J was trimmed by 0 bases and V by 4 bases; bases with no gene match: 6. The CDR3 is made up of 15 amino acids. CDR1 is SGHNT, CDR2 YYREEE, per germline (reference sequence). The CDR3 loop is CASSNSGWYQETQYF. Written as DNA, the CDR3 is TGTGCCAGCAGCAATAGCGGGTGGTACCAAGAGACCCAGTACTTC. The entire variable domain, with the rest obtained from reference TRBV5-4 and TRBJ2-5, is as follows: ETGVTQSPTHLIKTRGQQVTLRCSSQSGHNTVSWYQQALGQGPQFIFQYYREEENGRGNFPPRFSGLQFPNYSSELNVNALELDDSALYLCASSNSGWYQETQYFGPGTRLLVL.

The CDR3 DNA is TGCGCCAGCAGCCAGGGGGTGACAGGCAAATATGGCTACACCTTC. It encodes CASSQGVTGKYGYTF. V usage is TRBV4-3 and J usage is TRBJ1-2; D possibly corresponds to TRBD1 (6 bases). The CDR3 sequence is 15 residues long. Germline V CDR1 and CDR2: LGHNA, YSLEER. Trimming left V 3 bases short and J 5 bases short, with 16 bases between.

V and J are TRBV27 and TRBJ2-7, with a tentative D call TRBD2 (5 bases). CDR1 MNHEY and CDR2 SMNVEV come from the germline V gene (reference sequence). V lost 8 bases and J 4 bases, leaving 15 bases between the germline ends. The CDR3 totals 13 residues. CDR3 sequence reads: CASDRRGLYEQYF. In DNA, the CDR3 is TGTGCCAGCGATAGAAGAGGACTTTACGAGCAGTACTTC.

The chain combines TRBV6-5 with TRBJ1-2; 8 bases are shared with TRBD1. CDR1 and CDR2 from the germline V gene are MNHEY and SVGAGI. The CDR3 is 13 residues long. V shed 5 bases and J 8 bases; nucleotides not matched to a gene: 7. The CDR3 nucleotides read TGTGCCAGCAGTCGTACAGGGGGAGACGGCTACACCTTC. Translating it yields CASSRTGGDGYTF.

V gene TRBV9 combines with J gene TRBJ2-7; 7 positions match TRBD1. V lost 0 bases, J lost 1 base, and 4 bases stayed unmatched. CDR3 length equals 15 residues. The germline V gene has CDR1 SGDLS and CDR2 YYNGEE. In DNA, the CDR3 is TGTGCCAGCAGCGTAGGGGGACAGCATTCCTACGAGCAGTACTTC. It codes for CASSVGGQHSYEQYF.

The rearrangement uses TRBV27 and TRBJ2-2; 7 bases fit TRBD2. Germline V lookup: CDR1 MNHEY, CDR2 SMNVEV (reference sequence). The V and J ends lost 3 bases and 5 bases, in that order; junction bases with no gene match: 6. CDR3 size: 15 residues. The CDR3 region is CASSFWRERTGELFF. The CDR3, as DNA: TGTGCCAGCAGTTTCTGGCGGGAGCGTACCGGGGAGCTGTTTTTT.

J is TRBJ2-3 and V is TRBV19; D is possibly TRBD2 (6 bases). The V gene lost 3 bases and the J gene lost 4 bases, with 14 bases spanning the gap. The CDR3 covers 15 residues. CDR1 is LNHDA and CDR2 is SQIVND in the germline V gene (reference sequence). The CDR3 sequence is CASSISRGLADTQYF. CDR3 bases: TGTGCCAGTAGTATTTCGCGGGGATTGGCAGATACGCAGTATTTT.

The chain uses TRBV28 and TRBJ1-1; 8 nucleotides line up with TRBD1. J gave up 7 bases and V 6 bases, and 4 bases lay outside the gene matches. The CDR3 has 12 residues. Germline CDR1 and CDR2: MDHEN and SYDVKM. CDR3 amino acids: CASSRGLGEAFF. As DNA, the CDR3 is TGTGCCAGCAGCAGGGGGCTGGGTGAAGCTTTCTTT.

This rearrangement joins TRBV6-1 to TRBJ2-5, with 7 bases fitting TRBD2. The trim removed 6 bases at V and 5 bases at J, leaving 6 bases unmatched. The CDR3 spans 13 residues. Germline V gene data show CDR1 as MNHNS and CDR2 as SASEGT. CDR3 loop: CASSRAGKETQYF. CDR3 bases: TGTGCCAGCAGCCGAGCGGGAAAGGAGACCCAGTACTTC.

The V call is TRBV9, the J call TRBJ2-1; possible D gene TRBD2, 6 bases. V was pared by 3 bases and J by 10 bases, with 20 bases between. CDR1 is SGDLS and CDR2 is YYNGEE in the germline V gene. This CDR3 spans 15 amino acids. Written as DNA, the CDR3 is TGTGCCAGCAGCGCCGCCGGGGGTACGAAGACGGAGCAGTTCTTC. Protein sequence: CASSAAGGTKTEQFF.

The chain employs TRBV7-8 and TRBJ2-2, with TRBD1 identical over 7 bases. The CDR3 totals 15 residues. Germline V CDR1 and CDR2: SGHVS, FQNEAQ. V lost 3 bases and J lost 6; bases outside the gene matches: 7. This chain's CDR3 is CASSFWTGNAGELFF. The CDR3 DNA reads as TGTGCCAGCAGCTTCTGGACAGGCAATGCCGGGGAGCTGTTTTTT.

The genes are TRBV6-5 and TRBJ2-7; TRBD1 might be the D (6 bases). This CDR3 spans 14 amino acids. Trimming took off 6 bases at V and 2 bases at J, with 14 bases between the two ends. The germline V gene encodes CDR1 MNHEY and CDR2 SVGAGI. The CDR3 coding sequence is TGTGCCAGCAGCTGGACAGAAATCACCTACGAGCAGTACTTC. Protein sequence: CASSWTEITYEQYF.

The chain employs TRBV10-2 and TRBJ2-1, with a possible D match to TRBD1 (5 bases). The CDR3 consists of 13 residues. Germline CDR1 WSHSY, CDR2 SAAADI. Between the trimmed V and J ends, which lost 8 bases and 10 bases, there was a span of 18 bases. DNA of the CDR3: TGCGCCAGCTCGGGTTCTGGGGCGAGGGAGCAGTTCTTC. The encoded protein is CASSGSGAREQFF.

The V call is TRBV19, the J call TRBJ2-7, with 8 bases fitting TRBD1. V lost 1 base to trimming and J lost 1 base; unmatched junction nucleotides: 0. Germline V gene sequence: CDR1 LNHDA, CDR2 SQIVND (reference sequence). The CDR3 sequence is 14 residues long. This CDR3 is CASSIGQGSYEQYF. The CDR3 DNA reads TGTGCCAGTAGTATAGGACAGGGGTCCTACGAGCAGTACTTC. Together with reference TRBV19 and TRBJ2-7, the CDR3 gives the full variable domain: DGGITQSPKYLFRKEGQNVTLSCEQNLNHDAMYWYRQDPGQGLRLIYYSQIVNDFQKGDIAEGYSVSREKKESFPLTVTSAQKNPTAFYLCASSIGQGSYEQYFGPGTRLTVT.

The rearrangement uses TRBV7-8 and TRBJ1-5, with D perhaps matching TRBD1 (5 bases). The CDR3 spans 15 residues. CDR1 is SGHVS, CDR2 FQNEAQ, per germline. Trimming removed 3 bases at V and 7 bases at J, with 16 bases between. CDR3 nucleotide sequence: TGTGCCAGCAGCTTCCGCCAGGGCCGGTTACAGCCCCAGCATTTT. As protein: CASSFRQGRLQPQHF.

The rearrangement links TRBV27 to TRBJ2-3, with TRBD2 matching over 9 bases. The CDR3 runs 20 residues. Germline CDR1 MNHEY, CDR2 SMNVEV (reference sequence). The V and J ends lost 4 bases and 2 bases, in that order; junction bases with no gene match: 19. Here the CDR3 DNA reads TGTGCCAGCAGTTGGGGGACCGACTCGCTTGGCGGGAGGGCCACAGATACGCAGTATTTT. It codes for CASSWGTDSLGGRATDTQYF.

CDR3 DNA: TGCGCCAGCGGTCAGGGCGCGGGCAATCAGCCCCAGCATTTT. Translated: CASGQGAGNQPQHF. V usage is TRBV10-2 and J usage is TRBJ1-5, with a tentative D call TRBD1 (5 bases). In germline, CDR1 is WSHSY, CDR2 SAAADI. This CDR3 is built from 14 residues. V lost 8 bases and J 2 bases, leaving 13 bases between the germline ends.